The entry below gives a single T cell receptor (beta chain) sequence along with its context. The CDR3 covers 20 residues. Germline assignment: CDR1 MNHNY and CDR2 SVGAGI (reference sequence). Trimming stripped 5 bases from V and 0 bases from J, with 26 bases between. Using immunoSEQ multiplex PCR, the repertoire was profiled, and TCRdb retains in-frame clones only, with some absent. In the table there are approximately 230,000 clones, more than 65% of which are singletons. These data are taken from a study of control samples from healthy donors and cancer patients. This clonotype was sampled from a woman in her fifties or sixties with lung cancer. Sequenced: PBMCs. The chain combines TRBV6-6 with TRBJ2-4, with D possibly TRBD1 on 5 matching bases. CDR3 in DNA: TGTGCCAGCAGTCCCCAGACACCTCACAGGACCCGCCTAGCCAAAAACATTCAGTACTTC. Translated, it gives CASSPQTPHRTRLAKNIQYF.